The sequence of this T cell receptor beta chain was determined in a study of CD8 T cells in Susac syndrome. RNA amounts of about 0.5 to 1 ug underwent reverse transcription with random hexamers. Via MiXCR, TCRdb re-called the immunoSEQ multiplex PCR reads, giving one row per CDR3 protein. The sample contains about 150,000 distinct CDR3 sequences, 95% to 96% of which appear only once. This clonotype was counted once. The multiple sclerosis controls comprised treatment-naive patients whose relapsing-remitting disease was stable or active. V lost 4 bases and J 0 bases, leaving 7 bases between the germline ends. This CDR3 has 13 amino acids. From germline, CDR1 is LGHDT and CDR2 YNNKEL (reference sequence).

This receptor was identified in a human donor with multiple sclerosis. The chain employs TRBV3-1 and TRBJ2-7; D is ambiguous. The sample taken for sequencing was CD8+ T cells from PBMCs. In DNA, the CDR3 is TGTGCCAGCAGCCTCCCTCCCTCCTACGAGCAGTACTTC. Protein: CASSLPPSYEQYF.